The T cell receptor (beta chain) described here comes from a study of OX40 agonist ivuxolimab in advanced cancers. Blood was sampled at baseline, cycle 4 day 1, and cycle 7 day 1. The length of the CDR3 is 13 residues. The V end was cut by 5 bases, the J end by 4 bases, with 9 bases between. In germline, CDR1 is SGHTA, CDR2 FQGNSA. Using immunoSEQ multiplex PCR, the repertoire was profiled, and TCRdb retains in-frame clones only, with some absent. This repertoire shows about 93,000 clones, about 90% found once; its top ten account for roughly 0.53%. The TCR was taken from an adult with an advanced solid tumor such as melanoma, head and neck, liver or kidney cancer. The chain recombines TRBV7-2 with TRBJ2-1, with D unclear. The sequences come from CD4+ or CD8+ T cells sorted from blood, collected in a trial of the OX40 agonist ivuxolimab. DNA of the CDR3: TGTGCCAGCAGCCCCGGGTCGTACAATGAGCAGTTCTTC. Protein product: CASSPGSYNEQFF.